These 20 T cell receptor beta chains share one sample of origin, sequenced in a study of T cells in Graves' hyperthyroidism and ophthalmopathy. TCR beta CDR3 regions were amplified from RNA transcripts. A first-round RT-PCR of the TCR CDR3 used the HTBI primer set. TCRdb re-called the multiplex PCR reads through MiXCR, storing one row per CDR3 protein. The table records 450,000 to 700,000 distinct CDR3 sequences, 46% of them present only once. Specimen: peripheral blood or thyroid tissue (not recorded which). The receptors here all came from a woman between 18 and 29 years old with Graves' hyperthyroidism.

This chain connects TRBV10-2 to TRBJ2-3, with D perhaps matching TRBD2 (6 bases). The CDR3 sequence is 14 residues long. The V and J ends lost 6 bases and 2 bases respectively, with 12 bases between them. Germline CDR1 is WSHSY and CDR2 is SAAADI. CDR3 bases: TGCGCCAGCAGCCAAGAACTAGCCACAGATACGCAGTATTTT. This translates into CASSQELATDTQYF.

This clonotype was recorded at least ten times. CDR3 sequence (DNA): TGCAGTGCTAGGGATTGGACTAGCGGCTTCCAAGAGACCCAGTACTTC. Translating gives CSARDWTSGFQETQYF. The genes are TRBV20-1 and TRBJ2-5, with 10 bases matching TRBD2. The CDR3 sequence is 16 residues long. V lost 3 bases, J lost 1 base, and 8 bases stayed unmatched. CDR1 and CDR2 (germline): DFQATT, SNEGSKA (reference sequence).

In this sample, this clonotype turned up a few times. This chain connects TRBV10-3 to TRBJ2-1, with 11 bases that match TRBD2. V shed 3 bases and J 0 bases; nucleotides not matched to a gene: 10. The CDR3 has 19 residues. Looked up from germline, CDR1 is ENHRY and CDR2 is SYGVKD. The CDR3 region has the DNA TGTGCCATCAGTGATGGGACTAGCGGAGTTTTGAGCTCCTACAATGAGCAGTTCTTC. Its translation is CAISDGTSGVLSSYNEQFF.

The chain is built from TRBV19 and TRBJ1-1, with a weak D call TRBD1 (5 bases). CDR3 length: 16 amino acids. V was clipped by 9 bases and J by 1 base, with 21 bases between them. Looked up from germline, CDR1 is LNHDA and CDR2 is SQIVND (reference sequence). CDR3 sequence reads: CASSRDPPRANTEAFF. The CDR3 coding sequence is TGTGCCAGCTCACGGGACCCCCCCCGGGCGAACACTGAAGCTTTCTTT.

Notes on this clonotype: Since a much larger clone is just one base distant, this may be a read error. The CDR3 here is CASSLQSGASNQPQHF. CDR3 DNA sequence: TGTGCCAGCAGTCTTCAATCGGGGGCCAGCAATCAGCCCCAGCATTTT. This rearrangement joins TRBV2 to TRBJ1-5, with D perhaps matching TRBD1 (6 bases). The CDR3 runs to 16 residues. Germline V gene data show CDR1 as SNHLY and CDR2 as FYNNEI. V lost 5 bases to trimming and J lost 1 base, with 15 bases between them. The full variable domain, in which reference TRBV2 and TRBJ1-5 provide the parts outside the CDR3, is EPEVTQTPSHQVTQMGQEVILRCVPISNHLYFYWYRQILGQKVEFLVSFYNNEISEKSEIFDDQFSVERPDGSNFTLKIRSTKLEDSAMYFCASSLQSGASNQPQHFGDGTRLSIL.

The table lists this clonotype with many counts. The V call is TRBV5-1, the J call TRBJ1-2; D is perhaps TRBD1 (6 bases). The CDR3 loop spans 16 amino acids. Germline V gives CDR1 SGHRS, CDR2 YFSETQ. V was shortened by 4 bases and J by 0 bases, with 16 bases between the two germline ends. The CDR3 here is CASSTDRSRPNYGYTF. CDR3 sequence (DNA): TGCGCCAGCAGCACCGACAGGAGCCGACCTAACTATGGCTACACCTTC.

This rearrangement joins TRBV10-3 to TRBJ1-2, with 11 bases matching TRBD1. This CDR3 spans 14 amino acids. J lost 6 bases, V lost 7 bases, and 7 bases had no gene match. Germline values: CDR1 ENHRY, CDR2 SYGVKD. This CDR3 reads CAIKDRGPHHGYTF. CDR3 bases: TGTGCCATCAAGGACAGGGGGCCGCATCATGGCTACACCTTC.

The chain employs TRBV20-1 and TRBJ2-5, with a tentative D call TRBD2 (6 bases). Germline assignment: CDR1 DFQATT and CDR2 SNEGSKA (reference sequence). Deletions cut 6 bases from V and 5 bases from J, with 25 bases between. This CDR3 has 16 residues. CDR3 in amino acids: CSASTYDEVGGETQYF. For the CDR3, the DNA is TGCAGTGCCAGCACCTACGACGAGGTCGGAGGGGAGACCCAGTACTTC.

This clonotype showed up many times. J is TRBJ1-1 and V is TRBV15, with D possibly TRBD1 on 5 matching bases. V was pared by 1 base and J by 3 bases, with 6 bases between. The CDR3 is 13 amino acids. Germline CDR1 and CDR2: LNHNV and YYDKDF (reference sequence). CDR3 in amino acids: CATSRGGDTEAFF. The CDR3 coding sequence is TGTGCCACCAGCAGAGGGGGGGACACTGAAGCTTTCTTT.

A note on this clonotype: This clone may be a read error of a much larger clone one base away. The V call is TRBV14, the J call TRBJ2-2; D not certain. Germline V gives CDR1 SGHDN, CDR2 FVKESK. V lost 7 bases and J 5 bases, leaving 20 bases between the germline ends. The CDR3 consists of 16 residues. The CDR3 DNA reads as TGTGCCAGCACCAAAAGCTACACCGTCTTAACCGGGGAGCTGTTTTTT. Protein sequence: CASTKSYTVLTGELFF.

This clonotype was seen many times. This rearrangement joins TRBV6-5 to TRBJ2-7, with D possibly TRBD2 on 7 matching bases. Germline CDR1 MNHEY, CDR2 SVGAGI. The CDR3 extends over 14 amino acids. Between the trimmed V and J ends, which lost 0 bases and 3 bases, there was a span of 9 bases. CDR3 protein: CASSYSGGHYEQYF. The CDR3 nucleotides are TGTGCCAGCAGTTACTCGGGGGGGCACTACGAGCAGTACTTC.

The sample holds many counts of this clonotype. The chain has TRBV5-6 and TRBJ2-7, with D possibly being TRBD1 (5 bases). V lost 2 bases and J lost 2, with 11 bases in between. CDR1 SGHDT and CDR2 YYEEEE come from the germline V gene. The CDR3 sequence is 14 residues long. CDR3 amino acids: CASSFPDKTYEQYF. The DNA of the CDR3 is TGTGCCAGCAGCTTTCCGGACAAGACCTACGAGCAGTACTTC.

This clonotype was picked up a small number of times. The V call is TRBV30, the J call TRBJ2-7; D is unclear. The CDR3 totals 12 residues. V was pared by 2 bases and J by 3 bases, with 8 bases between. CDR1 is GTSNPN and CDR2 is SVGIG in the germline V gene (reference sequence). As DNA, the CDR3 is TGTGCCTGGAGTTTCCGCGGCTACGAGCAGTACTTC. Its protein product is CAWSFRGYEQYF.

The chain couples TRBV20-1 to TRBJ1-1; D uncertain. CDR3 length: 14 amino acids. The germline V gene has CDR1 DFQATT and CDR2 SNEGSKA (reference sequence). The ends were cut back, 6 bases at V and 2 bases at J, with 16 bases in the middle. The CDR3 DNA is TGCAGTGCCAGCAGCTTAGTCGAAAACACTGAAGCTTTCTTT. It codes for CSASSLVENTEAFF.

This clonotype was seen ten or more times. V gene TRBV2 combines with J gene TRBJ1-5; the D is unclear. CDR3 length: 13 amino acids. The germline V and J ends were trimmed by 7 bases and 2 bases, with 9 bases remaining between them. From germline, CDR1 is SNHLY and CDR2 FYNNEI. CDR3 sequence: CASNLGRNQPQHF. CDR3 in DNA: TGTGCCAGCAATCTGGGCCGCAATCAGCCCCAGCATTTT. Using reference TRBV2 and TRBJ1-5 for the parts outside the CDR3, the full variable domain is EPEVTQTPSHQVTQMGQEVILRCVPISNHLYFYWYRQILGQKVEFLVSFYNNEISEKSEIFDDQFSVERPDGSNFTLKIRSTKLEDSAMYFCASNLGRNQPQHFGDGTRLSIL.

In this sample, this clonotype turned up many times. V gene TRBV7-8 combines with J gene TRBJ1-2; no reliable D call. Trimming removed 0 bases from V and 5 bases from J, with 16 bases in between. This CDR3 region has 16 residues. Germline V gene data show CDR1 as SGHVS and CDR2 as FQNEAQ. CDR3 amino acids: CASSLAPPGGTYGYTF. The CDR3 region has the DNA TGTGCCAGCAGCTTAGCCCCCCCTGGCGGAACTTATGGCTACACCTTC.

This clonotype was counted ten times or more. The rearrangement joins TRBV10-3 to TRBJ1-1; D possibly corresponds to TRBD1 (5 bases). V lost 4 bases and J lost 3, with 9 bases in between. Germline V gene data show CDR1 as ENHRY and CDR2 as SYGVKD. The CDR3 contains 13 residues. CDR3 DNA: TGTGCCATCAGTGTAGGAGGGGACACTGAAGCTTTCTTT. As protein: CAISVGGDTEAFF.

This chain joins TRBV5-1 and TRBJ2-4; tentatively, D is TRBD2 (6 bases). Trimming shortened V by 3 bases and J by 3 bases, and 7 bases separated the two germline ends. CDR1 SGHRS and CDR2 YFSETQ come from the germline V gene. The CDR3 is 13 amino acids. The CDR3 reads CASSSGLKNIQYF. The DNA for the CDR3 is TGCGCCAGCAGCTCGGGACTCAAAAACATTCAGTACTTC.

This clonotype came up many times. The CDR3 loop reads CASSLRQRNYGYTF. The CDR3 bases are TGTGCCAGCAGTCTTCGACAGAGGAACTATGGCTACACCTTC. This sequence joins TRBV27 and TRBJ1-2, with D perhaps matching TRBD1 (5 bases). Germline V lookup: CDR1 MNHEY, CDR2 SMNVEV (reference sequence). The CDR3 consists of 14 residues. Trimming pared 5 bases from V and 2 bases from J, leaving 12 bases between.

This clonotype has at least ten counts. The chain recombines TRBV12-5 with TRBJ1-1, with D perhaps TRBD1 (6 bases). Trimming cost V 8 bases and J 1 base, with 11 bases left between them. The CDR3 runs 13 residues. Germline V gene lookup returns CDR1 LGHNT and CDR2 FRNRAP. The CDR3 region is CASCKGQNTEAFF. CDR3 coding DNA: TGTGCTAGTTGCAAGGGACAGAACACTGAAGCTTTCTTT.